These 5 T cell receptor beta chains were sequenced from one sample in a study of control samples from healthy donors and cancer patients. Measured with immunoSEQ multiplex PCR; TCRdb has only the in-frame clones, and not every one. The data contain 120,000 or so clones, about 95% of them seen just once; the ten biggest clones take up less than 4%. The specimen sequenced was blood. These receptors were taken from a man under 40 in good health.

CDR3 protein: CASSRGTNEKLFF. CDR3 nucleotides: TGTGCCAGCTCACGGGGAACTAATGAAAAACTGTTTTTT. V and J are TRBV18 and TRBJ1-4, with D unresolved. CDR1 and CDR2 (germline): KGHSH, LQKENI. Trimming left V 4 bases short and J 1 base short, with 4 bases between. This CDR3 has 13 amino acids.

The chain joins TRBV6-2 or TRBV6-3 to TRBJ2-2; no clear D. The germline V gene has CDR1 MNHEY and CDR2 SVGEGT. Trimming took 8 bases from V and 5 from J, leaving 12 bases between them. This CDR3 contains 13 residues. The CDR3 DNA sequence: TGTGCCAGCGGCCGCCAGAGTACCGGGGAGCTGTTTTTT. Amino acid sequence: CASGRQSTGELFF.

CDR3 coding DNA: TGTGCCAGCAGTGGGGCAGGGTCCAATCAGCCCCAGCATTTT. Encoded protein: CASSGAGSNQPQHF. This chain connects TRBV25-1 to TRBJ1-5; D is possibly TRBD1 (5 bases). Germline values: CDR1 MGHDK, CDR2 SYGVNS. Trimming stripped 4 bases from V and 3 bases from J, with 10 bases between. This CDR3 spans 14 amino acids.

The CDR3 spells CASSPAMASSYNEQFF. CDR3 DNA sequence: TGTGCCAGCAGCCCCGCCATGGCAAGCTCCTACAATGAGCAGTTCTTC. The chain carries TRBV3-1 (or the pseudogene TRBV3-2) and TRBJ2-1, with no clear D. This CDR3 contains 16 residues. From germline, CDR1 is LGHDT and CDR2 YNNKEL (reference sequence). With 4 bases removed from V and 0 bases from J, the gap between germline ends came to 13 bases.

CDR3 residues: CASSIAGGGGYTF. Here the CDR3 DNA reads TGTGCCAGTAGTATCGCAGGGGGAGGCGGCTACACCTTC. The chain employs TRBV19 and TRBJ1-2; 7 bases line up with TRBD1. V lost 3 bases to trimming and J lost 8 bases; unmatched junction nucleotides: 6. CDR1 is LNHDA, CDR2 SQIVND, per germline (reference sequence). The CDR3 covers 13 residues.